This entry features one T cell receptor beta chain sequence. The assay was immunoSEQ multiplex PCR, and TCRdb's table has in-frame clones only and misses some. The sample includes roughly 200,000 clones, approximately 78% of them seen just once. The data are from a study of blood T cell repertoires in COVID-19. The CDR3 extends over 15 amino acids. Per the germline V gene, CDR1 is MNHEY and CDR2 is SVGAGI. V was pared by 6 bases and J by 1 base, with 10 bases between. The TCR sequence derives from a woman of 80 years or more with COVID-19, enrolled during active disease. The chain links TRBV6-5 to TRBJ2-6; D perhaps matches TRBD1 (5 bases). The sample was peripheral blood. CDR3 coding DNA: TGTGCCAGCAGACCAGACAGATCTGGGGCCAACGTCCTGACTTTC. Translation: CASRPDRSGANVLTF.